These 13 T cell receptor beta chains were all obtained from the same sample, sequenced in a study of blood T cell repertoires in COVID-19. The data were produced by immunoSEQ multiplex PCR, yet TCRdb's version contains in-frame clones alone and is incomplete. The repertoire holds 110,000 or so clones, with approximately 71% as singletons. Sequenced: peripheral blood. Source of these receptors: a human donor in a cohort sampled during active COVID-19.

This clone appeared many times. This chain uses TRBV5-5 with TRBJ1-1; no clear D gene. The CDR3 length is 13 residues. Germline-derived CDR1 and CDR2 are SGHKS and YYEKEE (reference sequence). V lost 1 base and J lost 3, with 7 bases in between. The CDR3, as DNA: TGTGCCAGCAGCTTGCCGGTAGACACTGAAGCTTTCTTT. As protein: CASSLPVDTEAFF.

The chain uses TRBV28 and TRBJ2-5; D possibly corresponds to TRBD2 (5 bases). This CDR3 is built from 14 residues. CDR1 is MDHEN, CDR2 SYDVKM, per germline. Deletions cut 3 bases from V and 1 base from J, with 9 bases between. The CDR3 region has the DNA TGTGCCAGCAGTTTTGGACTCCTCCAAGAGACCCAGTACTTC. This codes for CASSFGLLQETQYF. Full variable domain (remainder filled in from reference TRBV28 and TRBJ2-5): DVKVTQSSRYLVKRTGEKVFLECVQDMDHENMFWYRQDPGLGLRLIYFSYDVKMKEKGDIPEGYSVSREKKERFSLILESASTNQTSMYLCASSFGLLQETQYFGPGTRLLVL.

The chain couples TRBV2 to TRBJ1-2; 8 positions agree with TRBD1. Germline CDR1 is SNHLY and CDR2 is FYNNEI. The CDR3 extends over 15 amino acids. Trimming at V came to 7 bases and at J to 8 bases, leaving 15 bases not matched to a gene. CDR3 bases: TGTGCCAGCACCTTAGGACAGGGACGACTAGGGGGCTACACCTTC. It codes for CASTLGQGRLGGYTF. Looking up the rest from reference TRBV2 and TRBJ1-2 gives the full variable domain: EPEVTQTPSHQVTQMGQEVILRCVPISNHLYFYWYRQILGQKVEFLVSFYNNEISEKSEIFDDQFSVERPDGSNFTLKIRSTKLEDSAMYFCASTLGQGRLGGYTFGSGTRLTVV.

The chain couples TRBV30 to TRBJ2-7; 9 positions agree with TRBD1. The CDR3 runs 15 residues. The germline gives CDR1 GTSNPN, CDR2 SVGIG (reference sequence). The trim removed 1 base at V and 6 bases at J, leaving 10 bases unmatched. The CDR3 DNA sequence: TGTGCCTGGAGTGGGGCCGGGACAGGGTTCCGCGAGCAGTACTTC. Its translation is CAWSGAGTGFREQYF.

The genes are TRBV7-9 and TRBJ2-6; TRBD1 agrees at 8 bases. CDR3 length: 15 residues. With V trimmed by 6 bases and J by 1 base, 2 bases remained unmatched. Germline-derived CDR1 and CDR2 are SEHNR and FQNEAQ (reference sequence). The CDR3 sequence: CASSDRGSGANVLTF. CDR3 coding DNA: TGTGCCAGCAGTGACAGGGGTTCTGGGGCCAACGTCCTGACTTTC. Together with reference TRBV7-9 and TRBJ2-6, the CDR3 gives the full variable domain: DTGVSQNPRHKITKRGQNVTFRCDPISEHNRLYWYRQTLGQGPEFLTYFQNEAQLEKSRLLSDRFSAERPKGSFSTLEIQRTEQGDSAMYLCASSDRGSGANVLTFGAGSRLTVL.

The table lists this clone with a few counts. This CDR3 is CASSKAQGSNSPLHF. CDR3 coding DNA: TGTGCCAGCAGCAAAGCGCAGGGCAGCAATTCACCCCTCCACTTT. The chain is built from TRBV21-1 and TRBJ1-6; the table names TRBD1, a call not compared with the DNA. TRBV21-1 is noted as a pseudogene. The CDR3 is 15 residues long.

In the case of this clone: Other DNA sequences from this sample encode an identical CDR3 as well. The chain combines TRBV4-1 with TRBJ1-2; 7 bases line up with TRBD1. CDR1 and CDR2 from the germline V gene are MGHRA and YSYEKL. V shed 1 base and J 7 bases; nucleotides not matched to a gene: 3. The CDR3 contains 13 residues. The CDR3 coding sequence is TGCGCCAGCAGCCAAGGTCAGGGGGGTGGCTACACCTTC. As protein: CASSQGQGGGYTF.

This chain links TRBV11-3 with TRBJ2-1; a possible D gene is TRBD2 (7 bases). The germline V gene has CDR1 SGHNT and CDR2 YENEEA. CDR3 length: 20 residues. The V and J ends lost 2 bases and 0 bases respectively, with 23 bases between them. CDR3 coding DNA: TGTGCCAGCAGCTTAAGGGGGGGTGGGCCCACCACGAGCTCCTACAATGAGCAGTTCTTC. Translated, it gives CASSLRGGGPTTSSYNEQFF. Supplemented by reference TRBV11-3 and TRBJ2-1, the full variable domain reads EAGVVQSPRYKIIEKKQPVAFWCNPISGHNTLYWYLQNLGQGPELLIRYENEEAVDDSQLPKDRFSAERLKGVDSTLKIQPAELGDSAVYLCASSLRGGGPTTSSYNEQFFGPGTRLTVL.

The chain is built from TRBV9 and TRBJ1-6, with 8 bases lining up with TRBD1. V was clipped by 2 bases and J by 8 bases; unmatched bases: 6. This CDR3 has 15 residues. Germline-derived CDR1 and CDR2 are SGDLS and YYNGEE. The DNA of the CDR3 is TGTGCCAGCAGCGTCTCAGGGGGCGCGGATTCACCCCTCCACTTT. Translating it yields CASSVSGGADSPLHF.

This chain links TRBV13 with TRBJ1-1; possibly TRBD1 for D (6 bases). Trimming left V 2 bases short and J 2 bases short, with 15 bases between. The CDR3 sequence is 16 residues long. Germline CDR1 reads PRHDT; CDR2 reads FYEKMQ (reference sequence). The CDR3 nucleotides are TGTGCCAGCAGCTTAAGCCCCACAGGGCCAAACACTGAAGCTTTCTTT. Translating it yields CASSLSPTGPNTEAFF.

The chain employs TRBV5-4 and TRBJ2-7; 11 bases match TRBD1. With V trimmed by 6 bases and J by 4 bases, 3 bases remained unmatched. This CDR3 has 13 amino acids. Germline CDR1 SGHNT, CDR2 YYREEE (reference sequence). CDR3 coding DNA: TGTGCCAGCACCGGACAGGGGGCTTACGAGCAGTACTTC. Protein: CASTGQGAYEQYF. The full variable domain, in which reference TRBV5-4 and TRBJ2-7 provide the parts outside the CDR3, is ETGVTQSPTHLIKTRGQQVTLRCSSQSGHNTVSWYQQALGQGPQFIFQYYREEENGRGNFPPRFSGLQFPNYSSELNVNALELDDSALYLCASTGQGAYEQYFGPGTRLTVT.

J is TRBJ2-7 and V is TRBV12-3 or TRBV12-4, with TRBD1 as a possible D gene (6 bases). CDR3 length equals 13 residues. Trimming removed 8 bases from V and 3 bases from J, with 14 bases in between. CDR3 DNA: TGTGCCAGCGCTCCCGGGACAAGCTACGAGCAGTACTTC. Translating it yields CASAPGTSYEQYF.

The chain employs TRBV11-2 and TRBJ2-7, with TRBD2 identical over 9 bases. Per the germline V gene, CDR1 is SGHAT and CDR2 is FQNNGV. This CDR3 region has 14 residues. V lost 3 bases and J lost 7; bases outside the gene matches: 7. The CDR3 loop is CASSFPGLAEEQYF. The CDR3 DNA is TGTGCCAGCAGCTTCCCGGGACTAGCAGAAGAGCAGTACTTC.